These 25 T cell receptor beta chains came from one sample sequenced in a study of blood T cell repertoires in COVID-19. The data were produced by immunoSEQ multiplex PCR, yet TCRdb's version contains in-frame clones alone and is incomplete. The table has a few hundred thousand clones, 70% to 90% seen once; the top ten hold about 7%. The sample consisted of PBMCs or T cells enriched from blood (not recorded which). These TCRs come from a woman aged 45-65 years who had been exposed to COVID-19.

V is TRBV25-1 and J is TRBJ1-5; D gene ambiguous. The V end lost 2 bases, the J end lost 5 bases, and 10 bases lay between the germline ends. This CDR3 is built from 14 residues. Per the germline V gene, CDR1 is MGHDK and CDR2 is SYGVNS. The CDR3 here is CASSEGPAHQPQHF. The CDR3, as DNA: TGTGCCAGCAGTGAAGGGCCCGCCCATCAGCCCCAGCATTTT.

The chain employs TRBV6-5 and TRBJ1-6, with TRBD1 matching 7 bases. Germline assignment: CDR1 MNHEY and CDR2 SVGAGI. V was clipped by 2 bases and J by 9 bases; unmatched bases: 4. The CDR3 is made up of 14 amino acids. The CDR3 DNA follows: TGTGCCAGCAGTTACGGACAGGTCGGTTCACCCCTCCACTTT. Protein sequence: CASSYGQVGSPLHF.

J is TRBJ1-6 and V is TRBV2; unclear D gene. The length of the CDR3 is 15 residues. V lost 7 bases to trimming and J lost 9 bases, with 19 bases between them. CDR1 is SNHLY, CDR2 FYNNEI, per germline. The CDR3 DNA reads TGTGCCAGCACAGAGGGTGATACGGTAGTTTCACCCCTCCACTTT. This sequence encodes CASTEGDTVVSPLHF.

This sequence joins TRBV19 and TRBJ2-3, with D uncertain. Trimming pared 8 bases from V and 0 bases from J, leaving 18 bases between. Per germline, CDR1 LNHDA and CDR2 SQIVND (reference sequence). This CDR3 comprises 16 residues. In DNA form, the CDR3 reads TGTGCCAGTCGATCTCTTGGCCAGGCTAGCACAGATACGCAGTATTTT. Its translation: CASRSLGQASTDTQYF.

The CDR3 coding sequence is TGTGCCAGCAGTTACAGGGAGACCCAGTACTTC. Its protein is CASSYRETQYF. The chain is built from TRBV2 and TRBJ2-5; possible D gene TRBD1, 5 bases. CDR1 and CDR2 (germline): SNHLY, FYNNEI. The CDR3 extends over 11 amino acids. V lost 5 bases and J 5 bases, leaving 6 bases between the germline ends.

The chain couples TRBV5-4 to TRBJ1-2; a possible D gene is TRBD1 (6 bases). CDR3 length: 14 amino acids. Trimming removed 4 bases from V and 8 bases from J, with 18 bases in between. Germline values: CDR1 SGHNT, CDR2 YYREEE (reference sequence). Here the CDR3 reads CASSQEQGREGYTF. The CDR3 bases are TGTGCCAGCAGCCAAGAACAGGGCCGGGAAGGCTACACCTTC.

This sequence joins TRBV5-4 and TRBJ2-5, with 7 bases identical to TRBD1. Germline trimming cut 3 bases from V and 5 bases from J; bases unmatched to any gene: 10. The CDR3 is 15 residues long. CDR1 and CDR2 (germline): SGHNT, YYREEE (reference sequence). CDR3 in DNA: TGTGCCAGCAGCTCTACAGGGGCTACGGGGGAGACCCAGTACTTC. This codes for CASSSTGATGETQYF.

The chain is built from TRBV19 and TRBJ1-2; a possible D gene is TRBD1 (6 bases). The CDR3 is made up of 13 amino acids. Trimming cost V 10 bases and J 7 bases, with 19 bases left between them. From germline, CDR1 is LNHDA and CDR2 SQIVND (reference sequence). The CDR3 spells CATHGQGWSGYTF. CDR3 nucleotides: TGTGCCACCCACGGGCAGGGGTGGAGTGGCTACACCTTC.

This clone was seen more than once but under ten times. The chain recombines TRBV19 with TRBJ1-5; D is unresolved. V lost 8 bases and J 4 bases, leaving 12 bases between the germline ends. The CDR3 consists of 13 residues. The germline CDR1 and CDR2 sequences are LNHDA and SQIVND (reference sequence). The CDR3 sequence: CASVGTANQPQHF. The CDR3 nucleotides are TGTGCCAGTGTCGGCACAGCTAATCAGCCCCAGCATTTT.

The chain recombines TRBV5-8 with TRBJ1-5, with 8 positions matching TRBD1. Germline lookup yields CDR1 SGHTS and CDR2 YDEGEE. V lost 7 bases to trimming and J lost 1 base; unmatched junction nucleotides: 10. There are 16 residues in the CDR3. The CDR3 sequence is CASSPPGGWSNQPQHF. In nucleotides, the CDR3 is TGTGCCAGCTCTCCTCCAGGGGGCTGGAGCAATCAGCCCCAGCATTTT.

The rearrangement links TRBV6-1 to TRBJ1-2; D gene unclear. Germline-derived CDR1 and CDR2 are MNHNS and SASEGT. CDR3 size: 19 residues. V dropped 2 bases and J dropped 3 bases, with 25 bases sitting between them. The CDR3 spells CASSEFPRRGGKSDYGYTF. The CDR3 DNA follows: TGTGCCAGCAGTGAATTCCCCCGACGGGGAGGTAAATCGGACTATGGCTACACCTTC.

V usage is TRBV25-1 and J usage is TRBJ2-2, with 8 bases that match TRBD2. Germline CDR1 is MGHDK and CDR2 is SYGVNS. V lost 8 bases, J lost 7 bases, and 3 bases stayed unmatched. The CDR3 contains 12 residues. This chain's CDR3 is CASGLADGELFF. Here the CDR3 DNA reads TGTGCCAGCGGACTAGCAGACGGGGAGCTGTTTTTT.

J is TRBJ2-3 and V is TRBV7-6, with 11 bases identical to TRBD2. The V segment lost 3 bases and the J segment 5 bases; nucleotides outside the gene matches: 7. The length of the CDR3 is 16 residues. The germline gives CDR1 SGHVS, CDR2 FNYEAQ. The CDR3 coding sequence is TGTGCCAGCAGCTTGGGGACTAGCGGTGCCCGAGATACGCAGTATTTT. This sequence encodes CASSLGTSGARDTQYF. The full variable domain, with the rest looked up from reference TRBV7-6 and TRBJ2-3, is GAGVSQSPRYKVTKRGQDVALRCDPISGHVSLYWYRQALGQGPEFLTYFNYEAQQDKSGLPNDRFSAERPEGSISTLTIQRTEQRDSAMYRCASSLGTSGARDTQYFGPGTRLTVL.

The chain uses TRBV5-5 and TRBJ1-2; weak D call: TRBD1 (6 bases). The CDR3 is 15 residues long. Trimming shortened V by 0 bases and J by 1 base, and 10 bases separated the two germline ends. Germline CDR1 reads SGHKS; CDR2 reads YYEKEE (reference sequence). CDR3 bases: TGTGCCAGCAGCTTGGCGGCAGGGGATAACTATGGCTACACCTTC. Its protein product is CASSLAAGDNYGYTF.

V usage is TRBV7-9 and J usage is TRBJ1-1; 7 bases are a match to TRBD1. Germline CDR1 reads SEHNR; CDR2 reads FQNEAQ (reference sequence). Trimming removed 4 bases from V and 11 bases from J; junction bases left unmatched: 7. The CDR3 contains 12 residues. This CDR3 is CASSWTGDEAFF. The CDR3 DNA reads as TGTGCCAGCAGCTGGACAGGCGATGAGGCTTTCTTT.

The chain has TRBV2 and TRBJ2-7, with 9 bases aligning to TRBD1. There are 14 residues in the CDR3. Germline loops: CDR1 SNHLY, CDR2 FYNNEI. With V trimmed by 6 bases and J by 1 base, 4 bases remained unmatched. The CDR3 DNA follows: TGTGCCAGCAGGGCGACAGGGGGATCCTACGAGCAGTACTTC. It codes for CASRATGGSYEQYF.

The CDR3 sequence: CASSLGADRVTEAFF. For the CDR3, the DNA is TGTGCCAGCAGCTTGGGGGCGGACAGGGTGACTGAAGCTTTCTTT. The chain joins TRBV5-6 to TRBJ1-1; 8 bases map to TRBD1. The V gene's germline CDR1 is SGHDT and CDR2 YYEEEE. CDR3 length: 15 amino acids. V gave up 0 bases and J gave up 5 bases; unmatched junction bases: 6.

The chain recombines TRBV28 with TRBJ2-2, with no clear D. The CDR3 has 15 amino acids. V dropped 6 bases and J dropped 2 bases, with 13 bases sitting between them. Per the germline V gene, CDR1 is MDHEN and CDR2 is SYDVKM. The CDR3 here is CASSKTTLNTGELFF. The CDR3 bases are TGTGCCAGCAGCAAGACAACGCTAAACACCGGGGAGCTGTTTTTT.

The sample holds one count of this clone. The J gene is TRBJ2-1, the V gene TRBV27, with TRBD2 matching 16 bases. Germline loops: CDR1 MNHEY, CDR2 SMNVEV (reference sequence). V dropped 5 bases and J dropped 8; count of bases not matched to a gene: 3. The CDR3 sequence is 15 residues long. In DNA, the CDR3 is TGTGCCAGCAGTCCGGGACTAGCGGGAGGGGATGAGCAGTTCTTC. Amino acid sequence: CASSPGLAGGDEQFF.

This clone has a single count. V is TRBV7-3 and J is TRBJ2-2; the D is unclear. The germline CDR1 and CDR2 sequences are SGHTA and FQGTGA. This CDR3 has 13 amino acids. Trimming shortened V by 4 bases and J by 3 bases, and 6 bases separated the two germline ends. The CDR3 region has the DNA TGTGCCAGCAGCTCAGGTGACACCGGGGAGCTGTTTTTT. This translates into CASSSGDTGELFF. The variable domain in full, with the rest retrieved from reference TRBV7-3 and TRBJ2-2, is GAGVSQTPSNKVTEKGKYVELRCDPISGHTALYWYRQSLGQGPEFLIYFQGTGAADDSGLPNDRFFAVRPEGSVSTLKIQRTERGDSAVYLCASSSGDTGELFFGEGSRLTVL.

This clone was seen just once. The chain couples TRBV7-2 to TRBJ1-3; 8 bases match TRBD1. V gave up 8 bases and J gave up 3 bases; unmatched junction bases: 3. The CDR3 length is 13 residues. The germline CDR1 and CDR2 sequences are SGHTA and FQGNSA. CDR3 DNA: TGTGCCAGCTCCAGGGGGCATGGAAACACCATATATTTT. Translated, it gives CASSRGHGNTIYF.

This clone has just a few counts. The chain employs TRBV6-6 and TRBJ1-6; TRBD1 agrees at 9 bases. The CDR3 consists of 18 residues. Germline assignment: CDR1 MNHNY and CDR2 SVGAGI (reference sequence). The V and J ends lost 6 bases and 0 bases, in that order; junction bases with no gene match: 9. DNA for the CDR3: TGTGCCAGCAGCCGAAGGACAGGGGATAGCTCCTATAATTCACCCCTCCACTTT. Protein product: CASSRRTGDSSYNSPLHF.

The chain carries TRBV19 and TRBJ1-4; D remains unclear. The CDR3 contains 14 residues. Germline CDR1 and CDR2: LNHDA and SQIVND (reference sequence). Trimming left V 6 bases short and J 4 bases short, with 12 bases between. CDR3 in DNA: TGTGCCAGTAGGGAGAGGCACTTTAATGAAAAACTGTTTTTT. Protein product: CASRERHFNEKLFF.

The chain uses TRBV11-2 and TRBJ2-7; possibly TRBD1 for D (6 bases). Trimming left V 4 bases short and J 6 bases short, with 19 bases between. There are 15 residues in the CDR3. Germline assignment: CDR1 SGHAT and CDR2 FQNNGV. The CDR3, as DNA: TGTGCCAGCAGCTCAACAGGGAGCCGAGGAGGCGAGCAGTACTTC. Encoded protein: CASSSTGSRGGEQYF. Full variable domain (outside the CDR3, taken from reference TRBV11-2 and TRBJ2-7): EAGVAQSPRYKIIEKRQSVAFWCNPISGHATLYWYQQILGQGPKLLIQFQNNGVVDDSQLPKDRFSAERLKGVDSTLKIQPAKLEDSAVYLCASSSTGSRGGEQYFGPGTRLTVT.

The chain carries TRBV10-2 and TRBJ2-7; TRBD1 agrees at 8 bases. The CDR3 has 12 residues. Germline V gene sequence: CDR1 WSHSY, CDR2 SAAADI. V lost 8 bases, J lost 6 bases, and 6 bases stayed unmatched. CDR3 nucleotides: TGCGCCAGCTGGACAGGGATGGGCGAGCAGTACTTC. Its protein product is CASWTGMGEQYF.